The 20 T cell receptor beta chains given below trace back to one sample, sequenced in a study of blood T cell repertoires in COVID-19. Repertoires were generated with immunoSEQ multiplex PCR, while TCRdb's copy carries only in-frame clones and drops some. The table shows 70,000 to 100,000 clones, with nearly 90% occurring only once. The sample comprised peripheral blood. These receptor sequences come from a woman over 75 with acute or convalescent COVID-19.

This chain connects TRBV11-2 to TRBJ1-1; possible D gene TRBD1, 5 bases. Germline assignment: CDR1 SGHAT and CDR2 FQNNGV. Trimming removed 1 base from V and 5 bases from J, with 14 bases in between. The length of the CDR3 is 15 residues. The CDR3 loop is CASSLVAFGGTEAFF. The DNA of the CDR3 is TGTGCCAGCAGCTTAGTCGCGTTCGGGGGAACTGAAGCTTTCTTT.

This chain links TRBV30 with TRBJ2-3, with D possibly being TRBD2 (5 bases). Germline assignment: CDR1 GTSNPN and CDR2 SVGIG (reference sequence). The CDR3 runs 13 residues. V lost 5 bases and J 1 base, leaving 10 bases between the germline ends. CDR3 nucleotides: TGTGCCTGGGTAGTGGGAGGCACAGATACGCAGTATTTT. Protein sequence: CAWVVGGTDTQYF.

The chain links TRBV6-5 to TRBJ1-3; the D is unclear. V was clipped by 5 bases and J by 0 bases, with 5 bases between them. This CDR3 region has 13 residues. CDR1 is MNHEY and CDR2 is SVGAGI in the germline V gene. The CDR3 bases are TGTGCCAGCAGTCCGAGCTCTGGAAACACCATATATTTT. It encodes CASSPSSGNTIYF.

This clone was detected a few times. V gene TRBV4-1 combines with J gene TRBJ1-4; 10 positions agree with TRBD1. This CDR3 spans 17 amino acids. Germline trimming cut 2 bases from V and 4 bases from J; bases unmatched to any gene: 7. Per the germline V gene, CDR1 is MGHRA and CDR2 is YSYEKL. The DNA for the CDR3 is TGCGCCAGCAGCCAACCGATCCGGGACAGGGGTAATGAAAAACTGTTTTTT. This encodes CASSQPIRDRGNEKLFF.

The rearrangement links TRBV2 to TRBJ1-6, with D possibly matching TRBD1 (5 bases). The CDR3 covers 14 residues. The germline gives CDR1 SNHLY, CDR2 FYNNEI. Trimming took off 6 bases at V and 4 bases at J, with 10 bases between the two ends. The CDR3 nucleotides read TGTGCCAGCAGCAGGGAGGGGTATAATTCACCCCTCCACTTT. Translating it yields CASSREGYNSPLHF.

CDR3 sequence (DNA): TGTGCCAGCAGACAACCGGGACAGGGGGGCTACGAGCAGTACTTC. It is translated as CASRQPGQGGYEQYF. The chain joins TRBV7-8 to TRBJ2-7; 11 bases agree with TRBD1. J gave up 3 bases and V 6 bases, and 7 bases lay outside the gene matches. The CDR3 runs to 15 residues. Germline lookup yields CDR1 SGHVS and CDR2 FQNEAQ.

This clone came up a few times. This chain joins TRBV7-3 and TRBJ1-6; 9 bases line up with TRBD1. Germline trimming cut 5 bases from V and 10 bases from J; bases unmatched to any gene: 6. CDR1 and CDR2 from the germline V gene are SGHTA and FQGTGA. The CDR3 has 14 amino acids. The CDR3 reads CASSLQGAGSPLHF. The CDR3, as DNA: TGTGCCAGCAGCCTACAGGGGGCTGGATCACCCCTCCACTTT.

The chain has TRBV19 and TRBJ1-2; D call uncertain. Germline CDR1 and CDR2: LNHDA and SQIVND (reference sequence). The germline V and J ends were trimmed by 5 bases and 5 bases, with 6 bases remaining between them. The CDR3 spans 11 residues. The CDR3 sequence: CASSLTYGYTF. The CDR3, as DNA: TGTGCCAGTAGTTTAACATATGGCTACACCTTC.

The rearrangement uses TRBV19 and TRBJ1-6; D is possibly TRBD1 (5 bases). Trimming removed 5 bases at V and 2 bases at J, with 16 bases between. CDR3 length: 17 amino acids. Germline assignment: CDR1 LNHDA and CDR2 SQIVND (reference sequence). CDR3 nucleotide sequence: TGTGCCAGTAGTGCACCCGGGGGGGGAGCCTATAATTCACCCCTCCACTTT. Encoded protein: CASSAPGGGAYNSPLHF.

The chain has TRBV18 and TRBJ1-1; D gene uncertain. There are 13 residues in the CDR3. The germline V and J ends were trimmed by 6 bases and 1 base, with 9 bases remaining between them. Germline values: CDR1 KGHSH, CDR2 LQKENI. The CDR3 spells CASSPEGNTEAFF. The CDR3, as DNA: TGTGCCAGCTCCCCTGAGGGGAACACTGAAGCTTTCTTT.

This clone was observed a single time. J is TRBJ1-2 and V is TRBV5-1; 7 bases agree with TRBD1. J was trimmed by 4 bases and V by 4 bases; bases with no gene match: 7. Per the germline V gene, CDR1 is SGHRS and CDR2 is YFSETQ. The CDR3 extends over 14 amino acids. CDR3 nucleotide sequence: TGCGCCAGCAGCCCACCGGGACAGCTCTATGGCTACACCTTC. Translation: CASSPPGQLYGYTF.

This chain joins TRBV18 and TRBJ1-2, with D possibly TRBD1 on 6 matching bases. Trimming took 4 bases from V and 2 from J, leaving 8 bases between them. This CDR3 has 13 residues. The germline gives CDR1 KGHSH, CDR2 LQKENI. The CDR3, as DNA: TGTGCCAGCTCACTGGACAGCAACTATGGCTACACCTTC. This codes for CASSLDSNYGYTF.

The V call is TRBV27, the J call TRBJ2-2; no reliable D call. The germline V and J ends were trimmed by 3 bases and 3 bases, with 8 bases remaining between them. CDR3 length: 14 amino acids. Per germline, CDR1 MNHEY and CDR2 SMNVEV (reference sequence). CDR3 in DNA: TGTGCCAGCAGTTTCAGGCCGGACACCGGGGAGCTGTTTTTT. It translates to CASSFRPDTGELFF.

This clone has just a few counts. This sequence joins TRBV10-3 and TRBJ2-3; the match to TRBD2 covers 11 bases. This CDR3 has 15 residues. Germline V gives CDR1 ENHRY, CDR2 SYGVKD. V dropped 2 bases and J dropped 6; count of bases not matched to a gene: 4. In DNA, the CDR3 is TGTGCCATCAGTGAGACTAGCGGGAGTAGGGATACGCAGTATTTT. It is translated as CAISETSGSRDTQYF.

The genes are TRBV21-1 and TRBJ1-2; the DNA was not used to check the table's D call, TRBD1. TRBV21-1 is classified as a pseudogene. This CDR3 contains 16 residues. CDR3 sequence reads: CASSKVFTGGSYGYTF. The CDR3 DNA reads TGTGCCAGCAGCAAAGTTTTTACAGGGGGAAGTTATGGCTACACCTTC.

This CDR3 is CASSLDRGQGYTF. The CDR3 region has the DNA TGTGCCAGCAGCTTAGATAGGGGGCAGGGCTACACCTTC. The chain combines TRBV7-2 with TRBJ1-2; 7 bases are a match to TRBD1. Germline V gene data show CDR1 as SGHTA and CDR2 as FQGNSA. Germline trimming cut 1 base from V and 8 bases from J; bases unmatched to any gene: 4. CDR3 length equals 13 residues.

The chain is built from TRBV11-2 and TRBJ2-1, with TRBD2 matching 10 bases. Germline CDR1 reads SGHAT; CDR2 reads FQNNGV. The CDR3 length is 16 residues. With 2 bases clipped from V and 3 bases from J, the junction kept 4 bases outside the gene matches. The CDR3 DNA is TGTGCCAGCAGCTTAACTAGCGGGAAATTCTACAATGAGCAGTTCTTC. This encodes CASSLTSGKFYNEQFF.

V usage is TRBV19 and J usage is TRBJ2-7; TRBD1 is a possible D gene (6 bases). Germline V gene sequence: CDR1 LNHDA, CDR2 SQIVND (reference sequence). Trimming took off 5 bases at V and 6 bases at J, with 11 bases between the two ends. The CDR3 has 12 amino acids. This CDR3 reads CASSVTGFEQYF. Here the CDR3 DNA reads TGTGCCAGTAGTGTAACAGGGTTCGAGCAGTACTTC.

The chain couples TRBV3-1 (or the pseudogene TRBV3-2) to TRBJ2-7; D possibly corresponds to TRBD1 (5 bases). The CDR3 length is 13 residues. Trimming stripped 4 bases from V and 5 bases from J, with 12 bases between. CDR1 is LGHDT, CDR2 YNNKEL, per germline (reference sequence). The CDR3 here is CASSPRRGDEQYF. The CDR3 DNA reads as TGTGCCAGCAGCCCTCGAAGGGGCGACGAGCAGTACTTC.

A remark on this clone: The junction and the germline gene differ at one end; a read error may be behind it. The rearrangement joins TRBV7-7 to TRBJ2-1; perhaps TRBD2 as D (5 bases). Per the germline V gene, CDR1 is SSHAT and CDR2 is FNYEAQ (reference sequence). The CDR3 totals 15 residues. This chain's CDR3 is CASSTGIGGYNEQFF. As DNA, the CDR3 is TGTGCTAGCAGCACCGGGATTGGCGGCTACAATGAGCAGTTCTTC.